This TCR beta chain comes out of a study of identical twins. Study-wide results and limits: Fewer insertions were carried by abundant cord blood beta clonotypes, but none was seen in memory repertoires.

TCRdb re-derived calls from the 5' RACE reads in MiXCR, one entry per CDR3 protein. The table has around 690,000 distinct CDR3 sequences, about 20% seen once; the top ten hold around 4.5%. Trimming removed 1 base from V and 10 bases from J; junction bases left unmatched: 8. The CDR3 is 15 residues long. The germline CDR1 and CDR2 sequences are SQVTM and ANQGSEA. This clonotype was observed a handful of times. Its antigen is unidentified. The same data also went into a second study, on T cells expressing NK-cell markers. That paper states: An anti-gamma-delta TCR antibody was added in several experiments. It restricted sorting to alpha-beta TCR-expressing T cells. It was still unclear whether expanded NKG2C+ T cell clones were HCMV specific.

This sequence joins TRBV29-1 and TRBJ2-1, with 12 bases identical to TRBD2. This TCR was recovered from a young woman in good health. Sequences were obtained from PBMCs. CDR3 nucleotide sequence: TGCAGCGTTGAAGGTCTAGCGGGAGGGCCACCGGAGCAGTTCTTC. Amino acids: CSVEGLAGGPPEQFF.